The 8 T cell receptor beta chains given below trace back to one sample, sequenced in a study of T cells in Graves' hyperthyroidism and ophthalmopathy. RNA transcripts served as the template for amplifying TCR beta CDR3 regions. First-round RT-PCR with HTBI primers amplified the TCR CDR3 region. TCRdb itself ran the multiplex PCR reads through MiXCR, one entry per CDR3 protein. The profile shows nearly 600,000 distinct CDR3 sequences, around 14% of them singletons. Sequenced: blood. The source is a young woman with Graves' ophthalmopathy.

This clonotype came up a few times. The V gene is TRBV6-1, the J gene TRBJ2-1, with TRBD2 matching over 14 bases. V trimming: 3 bases; J trimming: 4 bases; junction bases outside the gene matches: 5. CDR3 length equals 17 residues. Germline lookup yields CDR1 MNHNS and CDR2 SASEGT. The CDR3 bases are TGTGCCAGCAGTGAGATCCGGACTAGCGGGGGGTACAATGAGCAGTTCTTC. Residues: CASSEIRTSGGYNEQFF.

This chain links TRBV6-5 with TRBJ2-7; D might be TRBD1 (6 bases). Trimming stripped 0 bases from V and 2 bases from J, with 11 bases between. The CDR3 sequence is 15 residues long. The germline gives CDR1 MNHEY, CDR2 SVGAGI. CDR3 region: CASSYSNGGAYEQYF. The CDR3 nucleotides are TGTGCCAGCAGTTACTCGAATGGGGGCGCCTACGAGCAGTACTTC.

This clonotype showed up many times. The chain links TRBV18 to TRBJ2-7, with 9 bases identical to TRBD1. There are 16 residues in the CDR3. Per germline, CDR1 KGHSH and CDR2 LQKENI. After removal of 0 bases from V and 2 bases from J, the junction contained 5 bases not matched to a gene. CDR3 region: CASSPPEGQGAYEQYF. The DNA for the CDR3 is TGTGCCAGCTCACCACCGGAGGGACAGGGAGCCTACGAGCAGTACTTC.

In this sample, this clonotype turned up many times. The chain recombines TRBV18 with TRBJ2-1; D gene unclear. Trimming removed 4 bases at V and 4 bases at J, with 11 bases between. Germline values: CDR1 KGHSH, CDR2 LQKENI. The length of the CDR3 is 14 residues. CDR3 residues: CASSLTDFYNEQFF. CDR3 coding DNA: TGTGCCAGCTCACTCACAGACTTTTACAATGAGCAGTTCTTC.

This clonotype showed up just a few times. The chain couples TRBV7-3 to TRBJ2-1, with D possibly matching TRBD2 (6 bases). V was cut by 1 base and J by 8 bases, with 18 bases left in between. This CDR3 has 16 residues. CDR1 is SGHTA and CDR2 is FQGTGA in the germline V gene. This CDR3 reads CASSLSGRPLHDEQFF. The CDR3 bases are TGTGCCAGCAGCTTAAGTGGGAGGCCCCTTCACGATGAGCAGTTCTTC.

The chain combines TRBV4-2 with TRBJ2-3; D gene unclear. The CDR3 extends over 17 amino acids. Trimming took 0 bases from V and 1 from J, leaving 14 bases between them. Germline assignment: CDR1 LGHNA and CDR2 YNFKEQ. The CDR3 DNA follows: TGTGCCAGCAGCCAAGATATTGTGAAGGTTGGCACAGATACGCAGTATTTT. This codes for CASSQDIVKVGTDTQYF.

This clonotype has ten or more counts. The V call is TRBV25-1, the J call TRBJ2-1; tentatively, D is TRBD1 (6 bases). Germline V gene data show CDR1 as MGHDK and CDR2 as SYGVNS. This CDR3 is built from 14 residues. The V and J ends lost 8 bases and 4 bases respectively, with 15 bases between them. In DNA, the CDR3 is TGTGCCAGCGCAGGTTCACAGGGATACAATGAGCAGTTCTTC. As protein: CASAGSQGYNEQFF.

Many counts were recorded for this clonotype. The chain is built from TRBV6-1 and TRBJ1-5; no clear D. This CDR3 contains 15 residues. Germline loops: CDR1 MNHNS, CDR2 SASEGT. The V and J ends lost 5 bases and 1 base respectively, with 12 bases between them. The CDR3 coding sequence is TGTGCCAGCAGTTTTCAATGGCCCAGCAATCAGCCCCAGCATTTT. It codes for CASSFQWPSNQPQHF.